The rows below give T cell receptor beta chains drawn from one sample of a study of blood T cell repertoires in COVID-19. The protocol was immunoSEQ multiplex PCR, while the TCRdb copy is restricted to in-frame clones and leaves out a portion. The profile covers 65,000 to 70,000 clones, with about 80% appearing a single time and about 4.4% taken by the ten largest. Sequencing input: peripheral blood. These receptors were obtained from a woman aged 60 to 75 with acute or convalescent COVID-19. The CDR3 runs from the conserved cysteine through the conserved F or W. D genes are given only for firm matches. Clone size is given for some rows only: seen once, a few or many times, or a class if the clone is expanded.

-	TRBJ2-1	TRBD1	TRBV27	TGTGCCAGCAGTTTATGGCGGGACAGGATTAACAATGAGCAGTTCTTC	CASSLWRDRINNEQFF
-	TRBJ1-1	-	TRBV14	TGTGCCAGCAGCCAAGGATCAGGCACTGAAGCTTTCTTT	CASSQGSGTEAFF
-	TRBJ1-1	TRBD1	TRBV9	TGTGCCAGCAGCCTGGGACAGATCACTGAAGCTTTCTTT	CASSLGQITEAFF
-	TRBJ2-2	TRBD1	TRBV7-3	TGTGCCAGCAGCTCGCGACAGGGCCCCGTCACCGGGGAGCTGTTTTTT	CASSSRQGPVTGELFF
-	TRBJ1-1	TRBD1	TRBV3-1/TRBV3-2	TGTGCCAGCAGCCAGCTAGGACAGGAGAGCTTGAACACTGAAGCTTTCTTT	CASSQLGQESLNTEAFF
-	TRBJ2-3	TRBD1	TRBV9	TGTGCCAGCAGCGTAGCGGGACAGGCAGATACGCAGTATTTT	CASSVAGQADTQYF
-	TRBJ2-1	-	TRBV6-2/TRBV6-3	TGTGCCAGCAGTTACCCGTTAGCAGCTGAGCAGTTCTTC	CASSYPLAAEQFF
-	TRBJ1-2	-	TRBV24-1	TGTGCCACCGCCGAGAGGGCCAACTATGGCTACACCTTC	CATAERANYGYTF
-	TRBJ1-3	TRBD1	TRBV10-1	TGCGCCAGCAGTGAAAGGACAGGGGTCTCTGGAAACACCATATATTTT	CASSERTGVSGNTIYF
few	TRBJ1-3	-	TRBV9	TGTGCCAGCAGCGTATGGCCAGGGGCTGGAAACACCATATATTTT	CASSVWPGAGNTIYF
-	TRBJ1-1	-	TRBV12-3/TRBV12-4	TGTGCCAGCAGTTTCTCAGGGGACACTGAAGCTTTCTTT	CASSFSGDTEAFF
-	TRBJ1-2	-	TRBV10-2	TGCGCCAGCAGTGATAACAAAAACTATGGCTACACCTTC	CASSDNKNYGYTF
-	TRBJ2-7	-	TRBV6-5	TGTGCCAGCAGGCCAGGGTTTACCTACGAGCAGTACTTC	CASRPGFTYEQYF
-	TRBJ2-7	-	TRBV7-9	TGTGCCAGCAGCTTATTTCCCTCAGGGCTCCCCAAGGGGAACGAGCAGTACTTC	CASSLFPSGLPKGNEQYF
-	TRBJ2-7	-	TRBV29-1	TGCAGCGTTGAGGGCGACTCCTACGAGCAGTACTTC	CSVEGDSYEQYF
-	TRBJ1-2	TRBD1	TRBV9	TGTGCCAGCAGCGTCGGGACAGGGGGCAGTTATGGCTACACCTTC	CASSVGTGGSYGYTF
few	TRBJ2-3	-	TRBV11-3	TGTGCCAGCAGCTCCACAGGGACAGATACGCAGTATTTT	CASSSTGTDTQYF
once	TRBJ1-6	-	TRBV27	TGTGCCAGCAGTTTAATCCAGGGGAGCGCGAGTAATTCACCCCTCCACTTT	CASSLIQGSASNSPLHF
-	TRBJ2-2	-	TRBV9	TGTGCCAGCAGCGTAGGGGAGACCGGGGAGCTGTTTTTT	CASSVGETGELFF
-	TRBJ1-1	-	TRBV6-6	TGTGCCAGCAGTCGGAGAATTGGGCAGGGGAAGAGCACTGAAGCTTTCTTT	CASSRRIGQGKSTEAFF
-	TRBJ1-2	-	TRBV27	TGTGCCAGCAGGCCTACTTACAGGGACCTTTATGGCTACACCTTC	CASRPTYRDLYGYTF
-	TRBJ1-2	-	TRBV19	TGTGCCAGTAGTATTACCCCGCTGGCCACCTATGGCTACACCTTC	CASSITPLATYGYTF
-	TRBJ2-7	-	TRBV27	TGTGCCAGCAGTTTACAAGGGGCGTACGAGCAGTACTTC	CASSLQGAYEQYF
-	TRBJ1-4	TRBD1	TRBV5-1	TGCGCCAGCGGCCCGGGACAGGGTGAAAAACTGTTTTTT	CASGPGQGEKLFF
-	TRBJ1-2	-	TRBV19	TGTGCCACGATAGGAGACGGCAAAAGCTATGGCTACACCTTC	CATIGDGKSYGYTF
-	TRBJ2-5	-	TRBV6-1	TGTGCCAGCAGTGAAGGAACAGGGCAAGAGACCCAGTACTTC	CASSEGTGQETQYF
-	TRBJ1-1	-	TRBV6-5	TGTGCCACTCACAGGCGGGGTGAAGCTTTCTTT	CATHRRGEAFF
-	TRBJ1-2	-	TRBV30	TGTGCCTGGAGTGTAAACGCCGGGAACTATGGCTACACCTTC	CAWSVNAGNYGYTF
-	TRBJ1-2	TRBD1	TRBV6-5	TGTGCCAGCAGCCTCACTACAACAGGGGATCTAGGCTACACCTTC	CASSLTTTGDLGYTF
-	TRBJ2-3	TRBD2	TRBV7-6	TGTGCCAGCAGCTTAGCGCTAGCGGGGGCATCAGATACGCAGTATTTT	CASSLALAGASDTQYF
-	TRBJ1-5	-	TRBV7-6	TGTGCCAGCAGCTCCTTTGGGGGGACCAATCAGCCCCAGCATTTT	CASSSFGGTNQPQHF
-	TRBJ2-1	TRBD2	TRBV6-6	TGTGCCAGCAGGGGCGGTAGCGGGGGGTGGGATGAGCAGTTCTTC	CASRGGSGGWDEQFF
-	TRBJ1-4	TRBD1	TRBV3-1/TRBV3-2	TGTGCCAGCAGCCTTACGACAGGGGTACGGGCAACTAATGAAAAACTGTTTTTT	CASSLTTGVRATNEKLFF
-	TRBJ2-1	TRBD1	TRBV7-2	TGTGCCAGCAACCCAGGGGGGACAGGGAATGAGCAGTTCTTC	CASNPGGTGNEQFF
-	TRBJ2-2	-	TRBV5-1	TGCGCCAGCAGTGGCCTAGGGAGTTCCGGGGAGCTGTTTTTT	CASSGLGSSGELFF
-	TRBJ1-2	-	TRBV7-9	TGTGCCAGCAGCTTATCAGCGGGAGGCTATGGCTACACCTTC	CASSLSAGGYGYTF